The 4 T cell receptor beta chains given below trace back to one sample, sequenced in a study of blood T cell repertoires in COVID-19 (dated by TCRdb to the early 2020s). The library was generated by the immunoSEQ multiplex PCR assay. TCRdb limited this immuneACCESS table to in-frame rearrangements with V and J called. A share of clones is missing; checked studies link under half to unresolved V genes, and the rest is unexplained. This sample comprises 150,000 to 200,000 clones, about 85% of them detected only once. The leading ten clones occupy approximately 9.4% of the sample. Sequenced input: peripheral blood. The receptors here all came from a woman of 80 years or more with acute or convalescent COVID-19.

This sequence joins TRBV6-5 and TRBJ1-1; D gene unclear. The germline V and J ends were trimmed by 2 bases and 6 bases, with 13 bases remaining between them. This CDR3 has 14 residues. CDR1 MNHEY and CDR2 SVGAGI come from the germline V gene. The DNA of the CDR3 is TGTGCCAGCAGTTACGGGGAGGGTCACTCTGAAGCTTTCTTT. Protein: CASSYGEGHSEAFF.

The rearrangement uses TRBV10-3 and TRBJ1-1; perhaps TRBD1 as D (5 bases). The germline V gene encodes CDR1 ENHRY and CDR2 SYGVKD. The CDR3 is 15 residues long. The germline V and J ends were trimmed by 1 base and 3 bases, with 12 bases remaining between them. Here the CDR3 reads CAISEFGGGDTEAFF. The DNA of the CDR3 is TGTGCCATCAGTGAGTTTGGTGGAGGGGACACTGAAGCTTTCTTT.

This clone is a singleton in its sample. V gene TRBV27 combines with J gene TRBJ2-5, with 7 bases matching TRBD2. CDR3 length equals 14 residues. Looked up from germline, CDR1 is MNHEY and CDR2 is SMNVEV (reference sequence). V lost 5 bases and J lost 5; bases outside the gene matches: 8. CDR3 residues: CASSGRAGRETQYF. CDR3 sequence (DNA): TGTGCCAGCAGTGGAAGAGCGGGAAGGGAGACCCAGTACTTC.

The sample holds one count of this clone. This chain links TRBV30 with TRBJ2-5; D gene uncertain. CDR1 is GTSNPN, CDR2 SVGIG, per germline (reference sequence). This CDR3 region has 13 residues. With 3 bases removed from V and 14 bases from J, the gap between germline ends came to 22 bases. This CDR3 is CAWSPNPLETLYF. CDR3 nucleotides: TGTGCCTGGAGCCCAAACCCTCTAGAGACTCTATACTTC.